Presented here are 20 T cell receptor beta chains from one specimen sequenced in a study of OX40 agonist ivuxolimab in advanced cancers. Sequencing used immunoSEQ multiplex PCR; TCRdb keeps in-frame clones, though not all of them. The sample includes 11,000 to 15,000 clones, over 75% of them seen just once. This specimen consisted of CD4+ or CD8+ T cells sorted from blood, obtained in a trial of the OX40 agonist ivuxolimab. These receptors all stem from an adult with an advanced solid tumor such as melanoma, head and neck, liver or kidney cancer.

The rearrangement links TRBV19 to TRBJ2-1; D is ambiguous. The CDR3 covers 14 residues. The V and J ends lost 1 base and 0 bases respectively, with 4 bases between them. CDR1 and CDR2 (germline): LNHDA, SQIVND (reference sequence). The CDR3 region has the DNA TGTGCCAGTAGTATAGCTACCTCCTACAATGAGCAGTTCTTC. Protein product: CASSIATSYNEQFF.

J is TRBJ1-1 and V is TRBV6-6; D is perhaps TRBD1 (5 bases). Trimming took 6 bases from V and 0 from J, leaving 8 bases between them. The CDR3 consists of 13 residues. Germline V CDR1 and CDR2: MNHNY, SVGAGI (reference sequence). The CDR3 spells CASSRGVNTEAFF. The CDR3 nucleotides are TGTGCCAGCAGCAGAGGGGTGAACACTGAAGCTTTCTTT.

The chain couples TRBV12-5 to TRBJ1-2; unclear D gene. Looked up from germline, CDR1 is LGHNT and CDR2 is FRNRAP. The CDR3 has 13 residues. With 1 base removed from V and 5 bases from J, the gap between germline ends came to 8 bases. The CDR3 spells CASGLATGYGYTF. The CDR3, as DNA: TGTGCTAGTGGTTTGGCAACTGGGTATGGCTACACCTTC.

The chain employs TRBV4-3 and TRBJ2-3, with 14 bases aligning to TRBD2. J lost 5 bases, V lost 3 bases, and 10 bases had no gene match. CDR1 is LGHNA, CDR2 YSLEER, per germline. The CDR3 runs to 18 residues. CDR3 sequence (DNA): TGCGCCAGCAGCCAGGATCCGACTAGCGGGGGGGCCAGAGATACGCAGTATTTT. Translating it yields CASSQDPTSGGARDTQYF.

The CDR3 is CASSPGTEATNEKLFF. In DNA form, the CDR3 reads TGTGCCAGCAGCCCCGGGACCGAGGCAACTAATGAAAAACTGTTTTTT. The chain joins TRBV7-3 to TRBJ1-4; D is perhaps TRBD1 (5 bases). This CDR3 has 16 residues. Trimming shortened V by 5 bases and J by 0 bases, and 13 bases separated the two germline ends. CDR1 and CDR2 from the germline V gene are SGHTA and FQGTGA.

This chain uses TRBV6-6 with TRBJ2-7; TRBD1 matches at 9 bases. Germline V gene sequence: CDR1 MNHNY, CDR2 SVGAGI (reference sequence). The trim removed 2 bases at V and 3 bases at J, leaving 5 bases unmatched. CDR3 length equals 15 residues. CDR3 nucleotide sequence: TGTGCCAGCAGTTACCAGACGACAGGGGGCTACGAGCAGTACTTC. Translated, it gives CASSYQTTGGYEQYF.

The V and J genes are TRBV6-4 and TRBJ2-3; D is perhaps TRBD2 (6 bases). V lost 6 bases and J lost 0, with 10 bases in between. This CDR3 is 14 amino acids long. In germline, CDR1 is MRHNA, CDR2 SNTAGT. The CDR3 DNA follows: TGTGCCAGCAGCGTGGAGGGGAGCACAGATACGCAGTATTTT. This sequence encodes CASSVEGSTDTQYF.

DNA of the CDR3: TGTGCCAGCAGCTTCCGGCAGGGTGAGACCCAGTACTTC. Protein product: CASSFRQGETQYF. The chain has TRBV7-8 and TRBJ2-5; maybe TRBD1 (5 bases). The ends were cut back, 3 bases at V and 5 bases at J, with 10 bases in the middle. The CDR3 has 13 amino acids. Per germline, CDR1 SGHVS and CDR2 FQNEAQ.

The chain uses TRBV9 and TRBJ2-3; 8 nucleotides match TRBD2. This CDR3 has 17 amino acids. CDR1 is SGDLS, CDR2 YYNGEE, per germline. V shed 4 bases and J 0 bases; nucleotides not matched to a gene: 10. CDR3 residues: CASSPSGGGPSTDTQYF. As DNA, the CDR3 is TGTGCCAGCAGCCCTAGTGGCGGGGGGCCTAGCACAGATACGCAGTATTTT.

The gene calls are TRBV5-6 and TRBJ2-3, with D hard to call. Trimming removed 3 bases from V and 4 bases from J, with 6 bases in between. CDR1 and CDR2 (germline): SGHDT, YYEEEE. CDR3 length: 12 residues. This CDR3 is CASSWSADTQYF. CDR3 nucleotide sequence: TGTGCCAGCAGCTGGAGTGCAGATACGCAGTATTTT.

The chain employs TRBV11-1 and TRBJ2-7; TRBD1 might be the D (6 bases). Germline V gene lookup returns CDR1 SGHAT and CDR2 FQDESV (reference sequence). The CDR3 runs 14 residues. V lost 0 bases and J 2 bases, leaving 8 bases between the germline ends. The CDR3 reads CASSLAGTTYEQYF. DNA of the CDR3: TGTGCCAGCAGCTTAGCCGGGACAACCTACGAGCAGTACTTC.

The chain couples TRBV6-5 to TRBJ1-6; 11 bases are a match to TRBD1. With V trimmed by 4 bases and J by 10 bases, 6 bases remained unmatched. This CDR3 is built from 15 residues. Germline V gene data show CDR1 as MNHEY and CDR2 as SVGAGI. The CDR3 reads CASSSIRDRGSPLHF. Written as DNA, the CDR3 is TGTGCCAGCAGTTCCATCCGGGACAGGGGGTCACCCCTCCACTTT.

The rearrangement uses TRBV7-2 and TRBJ2-7; D is unresolved. The germline V gene encodes CDR1 SGHTA and CDR2 FQGNSA. CDR3 length equals 15 residues. V was trimmed by 2 bases and J by 4 bases, leaving 15 bases between them. CDR3 in amino acids: CASSLLLGQLYEQYF. The CDR3 nucleotides are TGTGCCAGCAGCTTACTCCTCGGTCAGCTTTACGAGCAGTACTTC.

This sequence joins TRBV7-9 and TRBJ2-1; TRBD2 agrees at 12 bases. Trimming took 3 bases from V and 4 from J; bases not matched to a gene: 10. CDR3 length equals 18 residues. Germline V gene sequence: CDR1 SEHNR, CDR2 FQNEAQ (reference sequence). CDR3 sequence reads: CASSLWASGRGEYNEQFF. The CDR3, as DNA: TGTGCCAGCAGCTTGTGGGCTAGCGGGAGGGGTGAGTACAATGAGCAGTTCTTC.

The chain combines TRBV5-5 with TRBJ1-4, with D possibly TRBD1 on 6 matching bases. The CDR3 has 14 residues. The germline CDR1 and CDR2 sequences are SGHKS and YYEKEE (reference sequence). V shed 1 base and J shed 8 bases, with 12 bases lying between them. CDR3 loop: CASSLLWTEEKLFF. In nucleotides, the CDR3 is TGTGCCAGCAGCTTGCTTTGGACAGAGGAAAAACTGTTTTTT.

The rearrangement uses TRBV13 and TRBJ2-1; D unresolved. V lost 4 bases and J lost 0, with 10 bases in between. CDR3 length: 15 residues. CDR1 and CDR2 from the germline V gene are PRHDT and FYEKMQ (reference sequence). CDR3 residues: CASSSPESSYNEQFF. CDR3 nucleotide sequence: TGTGCCAGCAGCTCCCCGGAGAGCTCCTACAATGAGCAGTTCTTC.

This chain uses TRBV4-1 with TRBJ2-2; D is possibly TRBD1 (5 bases). Deletions cut 1 base from V and 2 bases from J, with 14 bases between. Germline-derived CDR1 and CDR2 are MGHRA and YSYEKL. The CDR3 spans 17 residues. The CDR3 region has the DNA TGCGCCAGCAGCCAAGTCCCGGAGACAGTTAACACCGGGGAGCTGTTTTTT. Translation gives CASSQVPETVNTGELFF.

J is TRBJ2-5 and V is TRBV19, with 9 nucleotides matching TRBD1. The DNA end is a closer match to TRBJ2-7, so the J assignment may be wrong. Per the germline V gene, CDR1 is LNHDA and CDR2 is SQIVND (reference sequence). This CDR3 is 17 amino acids long. CDR3 residues: CASSTDRRQGELYEQYF. The DNA for the CDR3 is TGTGCCAGTAGTACAGACAGGCGACAGGGGGAATTGTACGAGCAGTACTTC.

This clone was recorded only once. The CDR3 spells CASSPLTGVLWDYEQYF. The CDR3 DNA follows: TGTGCCAGCAGCCCCCTGACCGGGGTCCTTTGGGACTACGAGCAGTACTTC. This chain connects TRBV7-9 to TRBJ2-7, with D tentatively TRBD2 (5 bases). The CDR3 spans 17 residues. The V gene lost 5 bases and the J gene lost 3 bases, with 23 bases spanning the gap. Germline V gene lookup returns CDR1 SEHNR and CDR2 FQNEAQ (reference sequence).

This clone has just a few counts. The rearrangement joins TRBV10-3 to TRBJ1-2; 7 bases align to TRBD1. V trimming: 0 bases; J trimming: 1 base; junction bases outside the gene matches: 2. Per germline, CDR1 ENHRY and CDR2 SYGVKD. The CDR3 is 15 amino acids. CDR3 sequence: CAISESTGRNYGYTF. DNA for the CDR3: TGTGCCATCAGTGAGTCGACAGGGCGTAACTATGGCTACACCTTC.